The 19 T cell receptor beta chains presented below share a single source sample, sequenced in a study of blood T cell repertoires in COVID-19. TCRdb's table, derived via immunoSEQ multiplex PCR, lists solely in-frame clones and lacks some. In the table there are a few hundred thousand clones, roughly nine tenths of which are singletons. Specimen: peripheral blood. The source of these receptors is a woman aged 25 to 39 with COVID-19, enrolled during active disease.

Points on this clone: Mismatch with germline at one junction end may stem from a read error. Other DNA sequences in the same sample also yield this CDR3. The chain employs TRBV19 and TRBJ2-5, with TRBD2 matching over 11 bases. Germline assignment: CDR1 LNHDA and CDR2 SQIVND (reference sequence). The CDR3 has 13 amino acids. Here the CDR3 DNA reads TGTGCCAGTAGCATAGCGGGAGGGGAGACCCAGTACTTC. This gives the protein CASSIAGGETQYF.

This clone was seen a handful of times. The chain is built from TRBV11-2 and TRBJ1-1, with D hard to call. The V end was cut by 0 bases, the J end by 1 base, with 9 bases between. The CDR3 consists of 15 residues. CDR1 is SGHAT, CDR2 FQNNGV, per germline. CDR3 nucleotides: TGTGCCAGCAGCTTAGACCGGGTTCCGAACACTGAAGCTTTCTTT. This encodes CASSLDRVPNTEAFF.

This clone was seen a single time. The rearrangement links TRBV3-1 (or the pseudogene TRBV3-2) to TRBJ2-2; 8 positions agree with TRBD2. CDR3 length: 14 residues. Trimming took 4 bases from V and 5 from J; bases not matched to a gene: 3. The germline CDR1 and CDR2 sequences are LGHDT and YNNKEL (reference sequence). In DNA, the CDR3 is TGTGCCAGCAGCCGGGCTAGCGGGACCGGGGAGCTGTTTTTT. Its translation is CASSRASGTGELFF.

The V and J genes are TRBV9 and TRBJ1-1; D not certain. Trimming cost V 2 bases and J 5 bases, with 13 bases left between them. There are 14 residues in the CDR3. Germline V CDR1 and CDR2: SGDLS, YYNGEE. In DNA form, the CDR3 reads TGTGCCAGCAGCGTGGCGGCAGGACTAACTGAAGCTTTCTTT. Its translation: CASSVAAGLTEAFF.

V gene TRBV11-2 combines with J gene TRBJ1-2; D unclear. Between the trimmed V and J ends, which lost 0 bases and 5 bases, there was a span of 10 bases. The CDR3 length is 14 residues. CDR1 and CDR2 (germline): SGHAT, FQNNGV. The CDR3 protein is CASSLEYGEYGYTF. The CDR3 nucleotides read TGTGCCAGCAGCTTAGAATACGGGGAATATGGCTACACCTTC.

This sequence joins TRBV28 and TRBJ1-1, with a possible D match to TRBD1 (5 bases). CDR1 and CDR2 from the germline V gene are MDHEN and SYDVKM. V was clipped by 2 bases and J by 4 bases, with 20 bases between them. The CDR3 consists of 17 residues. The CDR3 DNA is TGTGCCAGCAGTTTAGCCTTGGACACCGGAACGCTCACTGAAGCTTTCTTT. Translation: CASSLALDTGTLTEAFF. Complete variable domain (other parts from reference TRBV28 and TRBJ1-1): DVKVTQSSRYLVKRTGEKVFLECVQDMDHENMFWYRQDPGLGLRLIYFSYDVKMKEKGDIPEGYSVSREKKERFSLILESASTNQTSMYLCASSLALDTGTLTEAFFGQGTRLTVV.

CDR3 region: CASYMTGGTYEQYF. The DNA of the CDR3 is TGTGCCAGCTATATGACGGGAGGAACCTACGAGCAGTACTTC. The chain employs TRBV28 and TRBJ2-7, with TRBD2 identical over 7 bases. The CDR3 has 14 amino acids. After removal of 8 bases from V and 2 bases from J, the junction contained 9 bases not matched to a gene. CDR1 and CDR2 from the germline V gene are MDHEN and SYDVKM. The complete variable domain, with remaining parts taken from reference TRBV28 and TRBJ2-7, reads DVKVTQSSRYLVKRTGEKVFLECVQDMDHENMFWYRQDPGLGLRLIYFSYDVKMKEKGDIPEGYSVSREKKERFSLILESASTNQTSMYLCASYMTGGTYEQYFGPGTRLTVT.

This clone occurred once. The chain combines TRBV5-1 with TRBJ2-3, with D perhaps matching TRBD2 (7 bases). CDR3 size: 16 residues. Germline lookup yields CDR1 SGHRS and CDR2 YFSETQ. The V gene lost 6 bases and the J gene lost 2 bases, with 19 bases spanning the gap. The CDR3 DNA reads TGCGCCAGCACCCAGGGAGGCGGGGGCTCCACAGATACGCAGTATTTT. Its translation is CASTQGGGGSTDTQYF.

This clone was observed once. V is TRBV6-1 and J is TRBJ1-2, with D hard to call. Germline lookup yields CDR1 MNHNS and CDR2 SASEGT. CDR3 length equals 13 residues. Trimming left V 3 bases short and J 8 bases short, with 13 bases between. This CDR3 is CASSDSLGEGYTF. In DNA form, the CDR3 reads TGTGCCAGCAGTGATTCATTGGGAGAGGGCTACACCTTC.

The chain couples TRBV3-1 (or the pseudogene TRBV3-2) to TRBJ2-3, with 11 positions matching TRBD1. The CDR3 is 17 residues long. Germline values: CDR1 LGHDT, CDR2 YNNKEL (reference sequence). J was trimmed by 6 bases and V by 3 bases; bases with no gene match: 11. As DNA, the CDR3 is TGTGCCAGCAGCCAGTTTCGGGACAGGGGGGTAGGGGATACGCAGTATTTT. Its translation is CASSQFRDRGVGDTQYF.

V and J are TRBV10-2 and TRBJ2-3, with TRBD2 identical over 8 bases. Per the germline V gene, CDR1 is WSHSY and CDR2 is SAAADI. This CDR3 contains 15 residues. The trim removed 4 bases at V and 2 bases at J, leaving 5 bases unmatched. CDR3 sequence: CASSGSGVVTDTQYF. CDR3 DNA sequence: TGCGCCAGCAGTGGTAGCGGGGTCGTCACAGATACGCAGTATTTT.

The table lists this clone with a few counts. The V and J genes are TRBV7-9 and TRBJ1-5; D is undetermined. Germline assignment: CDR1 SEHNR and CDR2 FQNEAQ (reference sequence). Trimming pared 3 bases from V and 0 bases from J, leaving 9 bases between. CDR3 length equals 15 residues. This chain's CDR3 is CASSLADNSNQPQHF. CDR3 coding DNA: TGTGCCAGCAGCTTGGCAGACAATAGCAATCAGCCCCAGCATTTT.

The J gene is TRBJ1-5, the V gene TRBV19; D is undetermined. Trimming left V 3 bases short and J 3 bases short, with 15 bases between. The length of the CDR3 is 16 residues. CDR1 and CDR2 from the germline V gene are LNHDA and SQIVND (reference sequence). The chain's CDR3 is CASSIIQEEFNQPQHF. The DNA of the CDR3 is TGTGCCAGTAGTATTATTCAGGAGGAGTTCAATCAGCCCCAGCATTTT.

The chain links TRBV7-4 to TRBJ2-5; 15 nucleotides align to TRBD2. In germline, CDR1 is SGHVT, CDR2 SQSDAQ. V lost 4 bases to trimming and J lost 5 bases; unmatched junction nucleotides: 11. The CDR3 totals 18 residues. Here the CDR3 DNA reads TGTGCCAGCAGCTCAAGGGGGACTAGCGGGAGGAGAGTGGAGACCCAGTACTTC. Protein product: CASSSRGTSGRRVETQYF.

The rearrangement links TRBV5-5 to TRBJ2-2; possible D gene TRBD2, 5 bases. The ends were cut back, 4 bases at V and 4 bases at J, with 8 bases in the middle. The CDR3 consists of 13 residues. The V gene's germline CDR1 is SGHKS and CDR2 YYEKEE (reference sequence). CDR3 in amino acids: CASSPRGTGELFF. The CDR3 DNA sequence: TGTGCCAGCAGCCCCCGGGGCACCGGGGAGCTGTTTTTT.

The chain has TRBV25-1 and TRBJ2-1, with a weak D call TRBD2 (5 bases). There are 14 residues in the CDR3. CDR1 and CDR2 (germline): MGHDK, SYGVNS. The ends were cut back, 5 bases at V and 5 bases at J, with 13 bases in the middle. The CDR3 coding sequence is TGTGCCAGCAGTTACCCCGGGGTGGACAATGAGCAGTTCTTC. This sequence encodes CASSYPGVDNEQFF.

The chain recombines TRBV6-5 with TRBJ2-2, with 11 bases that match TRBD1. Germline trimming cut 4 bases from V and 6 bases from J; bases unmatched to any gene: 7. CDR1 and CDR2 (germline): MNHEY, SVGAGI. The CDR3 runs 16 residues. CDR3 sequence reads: CASSSRDRGGSGELFF. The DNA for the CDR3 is TGTGCCAGCAGTTCCCGGGACAGGGGGGGATCCGGGGAGCTGTTTTTT.

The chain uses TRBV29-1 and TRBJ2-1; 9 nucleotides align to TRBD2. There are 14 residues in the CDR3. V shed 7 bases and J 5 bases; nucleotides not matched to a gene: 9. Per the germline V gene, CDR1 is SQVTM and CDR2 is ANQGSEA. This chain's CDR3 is CSGAPSGANNEQFF. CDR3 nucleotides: TGCAGCGGGGCCCCTAGCGGGGCCAACAATGAGCAGTTCTTC.

In DNA, the CDR3 is TGCGCCAGCAGCTCTAGCGGGGGGATCAATGAGCAGTTCTTC. It translates to CASSSSGGINEQFF. The chain is built from TRBV5-1 and TRBJ2-1, with 11 positions matching TRBD2. The CDR3 has 14 residues. The germline V gene has CDR1 SGHRS and CDR2 YFSETQ. The V and J ends lost 3 bases and 6 bases, in that order; junction bases with no gene match: 2.